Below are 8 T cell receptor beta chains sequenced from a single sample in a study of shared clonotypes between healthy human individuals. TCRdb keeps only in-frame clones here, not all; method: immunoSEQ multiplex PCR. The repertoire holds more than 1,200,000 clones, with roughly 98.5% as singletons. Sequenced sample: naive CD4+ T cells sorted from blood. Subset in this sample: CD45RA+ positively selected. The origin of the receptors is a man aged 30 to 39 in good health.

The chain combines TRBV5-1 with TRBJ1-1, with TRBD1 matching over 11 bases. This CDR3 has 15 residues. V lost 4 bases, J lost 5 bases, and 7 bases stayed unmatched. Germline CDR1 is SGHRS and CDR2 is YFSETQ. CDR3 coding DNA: TGCGCCAGCAGCCCGCAGGGACAGGGGGTGACTGAAGCTTTCTTT. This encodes CASSPQGQGVTEAFF.

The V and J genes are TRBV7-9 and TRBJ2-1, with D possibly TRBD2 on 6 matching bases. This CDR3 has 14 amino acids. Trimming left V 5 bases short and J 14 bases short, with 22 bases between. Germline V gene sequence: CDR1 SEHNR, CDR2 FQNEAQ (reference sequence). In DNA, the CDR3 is TGTGCCAGCAGCACCGAGGATAGAGGGAGGTTAAAGTTCTTC. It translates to CASSTEDRGRLKFF.

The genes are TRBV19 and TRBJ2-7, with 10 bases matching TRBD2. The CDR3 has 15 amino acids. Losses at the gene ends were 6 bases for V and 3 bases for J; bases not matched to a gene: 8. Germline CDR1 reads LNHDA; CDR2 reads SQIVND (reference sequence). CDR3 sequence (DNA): TGTGCCAGTAGCCGGACCGGGACTAGCGACTACGAGCAGTACTTC. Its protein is CASSRTGTSDYEQYF.

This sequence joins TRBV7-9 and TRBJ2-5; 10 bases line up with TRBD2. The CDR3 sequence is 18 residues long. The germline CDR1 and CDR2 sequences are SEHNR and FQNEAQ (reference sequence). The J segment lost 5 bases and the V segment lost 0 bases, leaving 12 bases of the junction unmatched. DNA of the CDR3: TGTGCCAGCAGCTTAGCCCAGACCTCTAGCGGGAGTAACGAGACCCAGTACTTC. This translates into CASSLAQTSSGSNETQYF. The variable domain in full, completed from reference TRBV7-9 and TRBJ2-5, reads DTGVSQNPRHKITKRGQNVTFRCDPISEHNRLYWYRQTLGQGPEFLTYFQNEAQLEKSRLLSDRFSAERPKGSFSTLEIQRTEQGDSAMYLCASSLAQTSSGSNETQYFGPGTRLLVL.

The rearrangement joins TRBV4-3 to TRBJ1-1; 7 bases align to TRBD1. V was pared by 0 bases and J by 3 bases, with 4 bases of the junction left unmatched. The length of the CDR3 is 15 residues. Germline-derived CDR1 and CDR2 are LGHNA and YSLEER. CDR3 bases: TGCGCCAGCAGCCAAGAACAGGGGAGGGACACTGAAGCTTTCTTT. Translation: CASSQEQGRDTEAFF.

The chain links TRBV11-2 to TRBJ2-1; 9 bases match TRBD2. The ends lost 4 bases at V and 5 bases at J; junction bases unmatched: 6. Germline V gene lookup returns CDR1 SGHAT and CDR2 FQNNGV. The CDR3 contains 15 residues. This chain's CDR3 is CASSYLTSGNNEQFF. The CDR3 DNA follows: TGTGCCAGCAGCTACCTGACTAGCGGAAACAATGAGCAGTTCTTC.

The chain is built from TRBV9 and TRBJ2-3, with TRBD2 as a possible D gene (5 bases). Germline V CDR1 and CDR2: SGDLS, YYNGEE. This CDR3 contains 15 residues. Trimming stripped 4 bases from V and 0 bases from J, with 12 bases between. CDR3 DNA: TGTGCCAGCAGCTGGGGAGCAGAGAGCACAGATACGCAGTATTTT. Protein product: CASSWGAESTDTQYF. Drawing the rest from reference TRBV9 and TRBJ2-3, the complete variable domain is DSGVTQTPKHLITATGQRVTLRCSPRSGDLSVYWYQQSLDQGLQFLIQYYNGEERAKGNILERFSAQQFPDLHSELNLSSLELGDSALYFCASSWGAESTDTQYFGPGTRLTVL.

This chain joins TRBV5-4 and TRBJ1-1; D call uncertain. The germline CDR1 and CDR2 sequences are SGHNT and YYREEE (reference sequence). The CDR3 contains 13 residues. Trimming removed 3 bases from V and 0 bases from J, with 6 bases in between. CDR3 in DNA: TGTGCCAGCAGCTACCCGATGAACACTGAAGCTTTCTTT. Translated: CASSYPMNTEAFF.